A single T cell receptor beta chain is shown here with its context. Which antigen it targets is not known. This sequence may be a read error, since a much larger clone differs from it by one base. This sample also contains other DNA sequences that code for the same CDR3. Using the deep immunoSEQ assay, multiplex PCR amplified TCR CDR3 regions from genomic DNA. Extracted genomic DNA from each cell subset was spread evenly across all wells of several immunoSEQ 96-well plates, with each plate serving as a replicate. Each replicate PCR for sorted subsets received around 200 ng genomic DNA, equal to roughly 30,000 T cell genomes. Purified libraries were quantified with a Qubit 3.0 fluorometer, sized on a Bioanalyzer 2100, and re-quantified with the KAPA Library Quantification kit. Every immunoSEQ 96-well plate was sequenced on a dedicated single-read 150-cycle Illumina NextSeq 550 flow cell. As for the original processing: Because the immunoSEQ output held only junctional sequences and lacked quality scores, the filtering could not match the filtering applied to full-length reads. Sequences were annotated with PyIR, a Python wrapper for IgBLAST v1.9, using IMGT germline references to assign V/J genes and CDR3. Reads with weak V/J assignments (E-value above 1e-6), missing CDR3, stop codons, out-of-frame junctions, or ambiguous translated residues were removed. V3J clonotypes were defined by identical inferred V gene, J gene, and CDR3 amino acid sequence. The percentage overlap between two repertoires was calculated by dividing the number of shared unique clonotypes by the size of the smaller repertoire. Three approaches were used to assess repertoire richness: RTK rarefaction, the Chao1 estimator, and Recon v2.1 estimates of unobserved clonotypes. Generation probabilities were computed with OLGA for all TCRbeta clonotypes obtained by the gDNA method from several donors. TCRdb carries this immuneACCESS record with in-frame sequences only. Its versions omit some clonotypes, under half of them owing to an unresolved V gene in the studies checked, with the rest unexplained. That table furnishes V, J and clone size, whereas the DNA furnished D and trimming. The sample records some 2 million clones, roughly 94% of which are singletons. 0.13% of the sample is taken by the ten largest.

The data are from a study of shared clonotypes between healthy human individuals (dated by TCRdb to about 2020). Some background on the complete study: The cohort comprised a couple of women and a few men aged 18 to 49 years. For each donor, CD4 naive and CD4 memory were each given three plates, CD8 naive was given two plates, and CD8 memory was given one plate. Blood TCR repertoires of roughly five healthy adults were deeply sequenced to estimate repertoire size and the extent of clonotype sharing between individuals. To increase sequencing depth and limit assay-specific biases, TCR repertoire library preparation and sequencing were carried out by different laboratories using diverse techniques. Leukapheresis yielded between about 0.9 and 9 billion PBMCs per donor. The study at large found these results: Clonotypes shared by all four sorted-subset donors showed higher generation probabilities than non-shared clonotypes. The small number of donors limited the genetic and exposure-history diversity represented. Around 5% of naive CD4, 3.5% of naive CD8, approximately 2.2% of memory CD4, and less than 0.45% of memory CD8 clonotypes were shared across a handful of donors. Pairwise subsampling indicated that sequencing depth was expected to affect the degree of clonotype sharing among donors. Sampling was restricted to blood, and TCR repertoires in tissue are likely to differ from TCR repertoires in blood. Larger estimated clonotype richness was generally found for naive subsets than for memory subsets. Rarefaction of sorted-subset datasets indicated incomplete sequencing despite the large sequencing depth.

Donors were healthy HIV-negative adults with no recently reported acute infections or vaccinations. Every donor was a Caucasian adult living in Nashville, Tennessee, USA. Magnetic negative selection was used to enrich CD4+ T cells, after which naive cells were positively selected on CD45RA and the negative fraction became the memory subset. After blood collection by leukapheresis, PBMCs were isolated using Ficoll-Histopaque density gradient centrifugation and then cryopreserved in the vapor phase of liquid nitrogen. Purity and quantity of every magnetically sorted T cell population were checked by analytical flow cytometry. Each sorted fraction had its genomic DNA isolated and then quantified by UV absorbance on a Nanodrop 2000c. V has 5 bases trimmed and J has 3 bases trimmed; junction bases matching no gene number 3. The CDR3 starts with the cysteine, ends with the phenylalanine, and has 14 residues. Only the CDR3 part of the read is kept: 42 bases, read in frame from the first base. Taken from the germline V gene, the CDR1 and CDR2 loops are SGHTA and FQGNSA.

Here the chain combines TRBV7-2 and TRBJ1-2, with TRBD1 matching 10 junction bases. The material sequenced was naive CD4+ T cells sorted from blood. The cell subset or site label for this specimen denotes: CD45RA+ positively selected. The clonotype originates from a man aged 18 to 29 in good health. CDR3 loop: CASSPGQGYYGYTF. The base sequence is TGTGCCAGCAGCCCGGGACAGGGGTACTATGGCTACACCTTC.